This record covers a single TCR beta chain. The antigen is undetermined. These data are taken from a study of T-cell reconstitution after alpha-beta-depleted transplantation in children. Findings of the study overall: Where alpha-beta T cells came from about two months after transplant was reportedly several hundred expanded graft clones. Some patients showed high day-60 TCRbeta diversity, which derived from surviving recipient T cells and thymic progenitors.

The V gene end was trimmed by 3 bases and the J gene end by 3 bases; junction bases not matched to a gene: 5. The CDR3 is 14 residues long. The library targeted TCRbeta and was prepared with unique molecular identifiers. TCRdb re-derived calls from the PCR reads in MiXCR, one entry per CDR3 protein. The sample lists some 830,000 distinct CDR3 sequences, 15% to 20% seen once, with roughly 5% in the top ten. Sequenced here: PBMCs, mostly from graft donor cells, sampled 360 days after TCRalphabeta/CD19-depleted stem cell transplant. This clonotype was obtained from a male patient aged 5 to 17 who had a stem cell transplant for acute lymphoblastic leukemia, so the T cells may come from the graft donor. This chain joins TRBV12-3 or TRBV12-4 and TRBJ2-7; 7 bases align to TRBD2. The CDR3 is CASSFTSAYYEQYF. Written as DNA, the CDR3 is TGTGCCAGCAGTTTCACTAGCGCCTACTACGAGCAGTACTTC.